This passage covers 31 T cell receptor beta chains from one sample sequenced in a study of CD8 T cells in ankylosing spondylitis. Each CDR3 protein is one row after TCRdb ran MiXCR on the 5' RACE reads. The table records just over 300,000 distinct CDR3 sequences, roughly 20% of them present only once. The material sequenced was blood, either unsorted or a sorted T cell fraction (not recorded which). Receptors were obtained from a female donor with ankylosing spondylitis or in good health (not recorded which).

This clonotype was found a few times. The CDR3 reads CASSSVFGGYNEQFF. Here the CDR3 DNA reads TGTGCCAGCAGCTCGGTATTTGGGGGTTACAATGAGCAGTTCTTC. This chain uses TRBV12-3 or TRBV12-4 with TRBJ2-1; D may correspond to TRBD1 or TRBD2 (5 bases each). The V end was cut by 6 bases, the J end by 4 bases, with 16 bases between. This CDR3 has 15 amino acids.

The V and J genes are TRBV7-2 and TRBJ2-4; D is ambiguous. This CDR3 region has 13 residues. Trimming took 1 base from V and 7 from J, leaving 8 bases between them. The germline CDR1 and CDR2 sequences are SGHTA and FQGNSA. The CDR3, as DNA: TGTGCCAGCAGCTTAGTTTTAAGGAACATTCAGTACTTC. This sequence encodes CASSLVLRNIQYF.

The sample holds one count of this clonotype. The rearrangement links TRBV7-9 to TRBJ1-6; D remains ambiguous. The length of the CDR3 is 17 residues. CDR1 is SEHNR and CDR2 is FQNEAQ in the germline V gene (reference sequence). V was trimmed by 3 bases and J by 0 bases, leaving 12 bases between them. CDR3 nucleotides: TGTGCCAGCAGCTTCGGACTCCTGAGCTCCTATAATTCACCCCTCCACTTT. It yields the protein CASSFGLLSSYNSPLHF.

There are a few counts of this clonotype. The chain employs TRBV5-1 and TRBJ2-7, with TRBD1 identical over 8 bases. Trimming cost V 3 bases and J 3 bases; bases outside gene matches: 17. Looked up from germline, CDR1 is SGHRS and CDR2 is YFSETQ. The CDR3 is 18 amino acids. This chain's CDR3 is CASSSGPRTGKNIYEQYF. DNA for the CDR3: TGCGCCAGCAGCTCGGGTCCCCGGACAGGGAAAAACATCTACGAGCAGTACTTC.

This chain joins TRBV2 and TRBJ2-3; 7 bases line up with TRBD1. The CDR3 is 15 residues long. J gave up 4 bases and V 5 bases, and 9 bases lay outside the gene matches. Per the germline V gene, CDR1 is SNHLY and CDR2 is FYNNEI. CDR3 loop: CASSPLRDSPDTQYF. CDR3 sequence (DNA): TGTGCCAGCAGTCCCCTTAGGGACAGTCCAGATACGCAGTATTTT.

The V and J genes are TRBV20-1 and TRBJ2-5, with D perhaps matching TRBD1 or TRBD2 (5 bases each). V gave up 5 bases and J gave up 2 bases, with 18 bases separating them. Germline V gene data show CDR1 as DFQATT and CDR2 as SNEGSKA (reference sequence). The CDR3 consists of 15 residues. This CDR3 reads CSAPPYGAGQETQYF. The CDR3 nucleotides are TGCAGTGCTCCCCCCTACGGGGCAGGGCAAGAGACCCAGTACTTC.

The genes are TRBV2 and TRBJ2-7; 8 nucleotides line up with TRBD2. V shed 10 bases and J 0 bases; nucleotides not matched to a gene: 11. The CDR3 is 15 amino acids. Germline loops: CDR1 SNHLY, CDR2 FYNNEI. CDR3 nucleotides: TGTGCCACTCAGGTCCTAGCGGGCTTCTCCTACGAGCAGTACTTC. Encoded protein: CATQVLAGFSYEQYF. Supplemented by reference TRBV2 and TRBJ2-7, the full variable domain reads EPEVTQTPSHQVTQMGQEVILRCVPISNHLYFYWYRQILGQKVEFLVSFYNNEISEKSEIFDDQFSVERPDGSNFTLKIRSTKLEDSAMYFCATQVLAGFSYEQYFGPGTRLTVT.

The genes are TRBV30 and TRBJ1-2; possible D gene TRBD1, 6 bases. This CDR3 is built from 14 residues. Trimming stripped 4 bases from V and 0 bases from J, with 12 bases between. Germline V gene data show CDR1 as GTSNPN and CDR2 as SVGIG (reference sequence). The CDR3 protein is CAWNSGEANYGYTF. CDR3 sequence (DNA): TGTGCCTGGAATTCAGGGGAAGCTAACTATGGCTACACCTTC.

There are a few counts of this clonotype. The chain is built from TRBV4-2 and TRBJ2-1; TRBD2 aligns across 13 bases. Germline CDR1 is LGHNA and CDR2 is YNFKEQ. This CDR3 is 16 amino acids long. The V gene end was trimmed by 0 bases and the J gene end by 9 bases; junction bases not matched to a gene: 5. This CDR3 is CASSQDGLAGVREQFF. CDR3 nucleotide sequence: TGTGCCAGCAGCCAAGATGGACTAGCGGGAGTGCGTGAGCAGTTCTTC.

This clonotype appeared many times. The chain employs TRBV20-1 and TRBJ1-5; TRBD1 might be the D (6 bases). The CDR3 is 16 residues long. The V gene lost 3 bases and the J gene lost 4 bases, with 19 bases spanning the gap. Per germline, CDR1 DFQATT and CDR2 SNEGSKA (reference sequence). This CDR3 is CSASLYPGQLNQPQHF. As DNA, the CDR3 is TGCAGTGCTAGTCTTTATCCTGGACAGCTAAATCAGCCCCAGCATTTT.

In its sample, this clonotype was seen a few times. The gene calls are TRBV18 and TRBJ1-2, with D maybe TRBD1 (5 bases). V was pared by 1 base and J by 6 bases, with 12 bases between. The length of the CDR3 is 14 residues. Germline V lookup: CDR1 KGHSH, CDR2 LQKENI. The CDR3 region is CASSPLNRPNGYTF. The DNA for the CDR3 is TGTGCCAGCTCACCACTCAACAGGCCTAATGGCTACACCTTC.

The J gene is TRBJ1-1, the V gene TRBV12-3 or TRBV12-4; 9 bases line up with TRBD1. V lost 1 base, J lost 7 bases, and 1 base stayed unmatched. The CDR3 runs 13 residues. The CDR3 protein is CASSLGQGVEAFF. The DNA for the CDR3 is TGTGCCAGCAGTTTAGGACAGGGGGTTGAAGCTTTCTTT.

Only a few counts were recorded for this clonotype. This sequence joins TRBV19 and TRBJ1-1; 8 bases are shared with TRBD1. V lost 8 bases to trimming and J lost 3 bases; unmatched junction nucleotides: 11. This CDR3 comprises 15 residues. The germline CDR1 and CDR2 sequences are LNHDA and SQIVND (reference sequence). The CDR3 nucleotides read TGTGCCAGTTCTACTCGGACAGGGCTTTACACTGAAGCTTTCTTT. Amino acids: CASSTRTGLYTEAFF.

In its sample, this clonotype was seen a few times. CDR3 sequence (DNA): TGTGCCAGCAGCCCGCCCTGGGGGGTTTACGAGCAGTACTTC. This sequence encodes CASSPPWGVYEQYF. The V call is TRBV7-2, the J call TRBJ2-7; tentative D call: TRBD2 (6 bases). Per the germline V gene, CDR1 is SGHTA and CDR2 is FQGNSA. The CDR3 extends over 14 amino acids. The ends were cut back, 5 bases at V and 4 bases at J, with 15 bases in the middle.

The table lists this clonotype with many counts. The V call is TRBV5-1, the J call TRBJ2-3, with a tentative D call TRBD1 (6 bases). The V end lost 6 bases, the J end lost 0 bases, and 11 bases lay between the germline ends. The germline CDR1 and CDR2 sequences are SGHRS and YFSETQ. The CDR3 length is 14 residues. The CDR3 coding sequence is TGCGCCAGCAAGGACAGAACTAGCACAGATACGCAGTATTTT. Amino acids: CASKDRTSTDTQYF.

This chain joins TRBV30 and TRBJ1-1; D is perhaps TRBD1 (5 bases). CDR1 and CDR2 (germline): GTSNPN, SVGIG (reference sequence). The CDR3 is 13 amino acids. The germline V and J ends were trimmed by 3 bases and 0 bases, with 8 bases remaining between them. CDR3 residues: CAWRTDMNTEAFF. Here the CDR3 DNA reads TGTGCCTGGAGGACAGACATGAACACTGAAGCTTTCTTT.

The CDR3 protein is CSARQAGGMYNEQFF. DNA of the CDR3: TGCAGTGCTAGACAAGCGGGAGGGATGTACAATGAGCAGTTCTTC. V usage is TRBV20-1 and J usage is TRBJ2-1; 10 bases agree with TRBD2. CDR3 length: 15 residues. Germline lookup yields CDR1 DFQATT and CDR2 SNEGSKA (reference sequence). The junction had 5 bases not matched to a gene; V was cut back by 2 bases and J by 4 bases.

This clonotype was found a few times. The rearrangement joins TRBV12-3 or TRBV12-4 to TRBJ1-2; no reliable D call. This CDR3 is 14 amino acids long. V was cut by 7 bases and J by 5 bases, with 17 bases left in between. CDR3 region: CASTFTRQAYGYTF. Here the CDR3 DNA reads TGTGCCAGCACCTTCACCCGGCAGGCTTATGGCTACACCTTC.

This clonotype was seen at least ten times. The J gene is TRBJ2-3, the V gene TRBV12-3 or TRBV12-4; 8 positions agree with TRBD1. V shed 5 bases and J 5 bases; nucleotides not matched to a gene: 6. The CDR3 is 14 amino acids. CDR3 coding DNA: TGTGCCAGCAGTGGGACAGGCTCGGGAGATACGCAGTATTTT. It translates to CASSGTGSGDTQYF.

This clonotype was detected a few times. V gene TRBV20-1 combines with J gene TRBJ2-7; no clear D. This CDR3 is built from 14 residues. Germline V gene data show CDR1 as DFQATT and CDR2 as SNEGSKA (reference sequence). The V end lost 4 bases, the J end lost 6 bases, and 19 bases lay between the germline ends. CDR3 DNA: TGCAGTGCTATTTCCCCTCTAGAAACGCGCGAGCAGTACTTC. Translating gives CSAISPLETREQYF.

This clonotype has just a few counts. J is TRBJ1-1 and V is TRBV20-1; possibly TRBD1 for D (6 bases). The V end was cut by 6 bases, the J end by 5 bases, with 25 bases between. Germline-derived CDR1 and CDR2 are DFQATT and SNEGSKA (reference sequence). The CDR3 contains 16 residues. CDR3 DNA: TGCAGTGCCCCGGGGGGGGCCCCGACCCGGGCGACTGAAGCTTTCTTT. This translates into CSAPGGAPTRATEAFF.

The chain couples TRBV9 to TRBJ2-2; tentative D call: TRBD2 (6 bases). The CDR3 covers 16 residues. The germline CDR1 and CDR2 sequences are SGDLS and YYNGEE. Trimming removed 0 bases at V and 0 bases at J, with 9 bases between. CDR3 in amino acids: CASSVAGDSNTGELFF. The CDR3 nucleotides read TGTGCCAGCAGCGTAGCGGGGGACTCGAACACCGGGGAGCTGTTTTTT.

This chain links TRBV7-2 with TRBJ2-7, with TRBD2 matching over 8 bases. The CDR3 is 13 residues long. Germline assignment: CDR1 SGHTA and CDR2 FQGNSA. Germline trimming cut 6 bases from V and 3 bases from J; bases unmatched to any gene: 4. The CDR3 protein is CASSRTSFYEQYF. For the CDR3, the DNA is TGTGCCAGCAGTAGGACTAGCTTCTACGAGCAGTACTTC.

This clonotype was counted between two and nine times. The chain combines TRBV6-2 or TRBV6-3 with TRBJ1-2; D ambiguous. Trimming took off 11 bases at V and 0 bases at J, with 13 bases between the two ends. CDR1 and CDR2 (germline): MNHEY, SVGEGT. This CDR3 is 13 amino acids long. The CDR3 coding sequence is TGTGCCGCGACGGGGTCCGCTAACTATGGCTACACCTTC. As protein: CAATGSANYGYTF.

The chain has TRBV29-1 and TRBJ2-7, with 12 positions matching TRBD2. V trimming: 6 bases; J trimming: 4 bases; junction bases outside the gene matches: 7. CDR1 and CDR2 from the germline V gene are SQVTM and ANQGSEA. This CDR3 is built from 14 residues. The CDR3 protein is CSVKTSGSGYEQYF. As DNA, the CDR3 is TGCAGCGTCAAGACTAGCGGGAGTGGGTACGAGCAGTACTTC.

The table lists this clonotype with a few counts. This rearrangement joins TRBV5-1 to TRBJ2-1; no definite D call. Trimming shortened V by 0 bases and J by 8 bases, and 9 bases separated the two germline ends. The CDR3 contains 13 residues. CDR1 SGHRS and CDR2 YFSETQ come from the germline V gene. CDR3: CASSLAPGYEQFF. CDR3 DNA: TGCGCCAGCAGCTTGGCCCCGGGCTATGAGCAGTTCTTC. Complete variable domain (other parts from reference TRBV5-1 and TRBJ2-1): KAGVTQTPRYLIKTRGQQVTLSCSPISGHRSVSWYQQTPGQGLQFLFEYFSETQRNKGNFPGRFSGRQFSNSRSEMNVSTLELGDSALYLCASSLAPGYEQFFGPGTRLTVL.

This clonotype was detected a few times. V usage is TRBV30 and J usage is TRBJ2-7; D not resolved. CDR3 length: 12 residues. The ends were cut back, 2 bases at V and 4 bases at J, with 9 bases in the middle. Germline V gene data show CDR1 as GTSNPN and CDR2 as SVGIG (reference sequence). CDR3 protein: CAWSKTAYEQYF. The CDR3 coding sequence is TGTGCCTGGAGTAAGACGGCTTACGAGCAGTACTTC. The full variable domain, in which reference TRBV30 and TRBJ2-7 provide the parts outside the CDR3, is SQTIHQWPATLVQPVGSPLSLECTVEGTSNPNLYWYRQAAGRGLQLLFYSVGIGQISSEVPQNLSASRPQDRQFILSSKKLLLSDSGFYLCAWSKTAYEQYFGPGTRLTVT.

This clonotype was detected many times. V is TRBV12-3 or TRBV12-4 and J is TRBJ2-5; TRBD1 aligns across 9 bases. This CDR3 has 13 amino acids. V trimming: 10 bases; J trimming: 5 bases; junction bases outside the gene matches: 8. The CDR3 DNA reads TGTGCCACCTACACAGGGGGCCAGGAGACCCAGTACTTC. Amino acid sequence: CATYTGGQETQYF.

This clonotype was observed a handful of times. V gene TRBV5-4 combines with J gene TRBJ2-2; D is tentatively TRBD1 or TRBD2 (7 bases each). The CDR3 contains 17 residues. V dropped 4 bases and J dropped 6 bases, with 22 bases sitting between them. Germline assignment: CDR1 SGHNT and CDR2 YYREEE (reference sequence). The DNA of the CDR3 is TGTGCCAGCAGCAAAGGGCGGGGGACAGCGCGACCCGGGGAGCTGTTTTTT. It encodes CASSKGRGTARPGELFF.

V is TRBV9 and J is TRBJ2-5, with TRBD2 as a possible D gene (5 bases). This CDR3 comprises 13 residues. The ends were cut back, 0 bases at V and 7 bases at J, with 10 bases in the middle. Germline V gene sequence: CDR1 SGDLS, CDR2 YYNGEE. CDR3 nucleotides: TGTGCCAGCAGCGTAGTACTAGGAGGGACCCAGTACTTC. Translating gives CASSVVLGGTQYF. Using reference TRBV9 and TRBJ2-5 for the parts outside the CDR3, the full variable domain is DSGVTQTPKHLITATGQRVTLRCSPRSGDLSVYWYQQSLDQGLQFLIQYYNGEERAKGNILERFSAQQFPDLHSELNLSSLELGDSALYFCASSVVLGGTQYFGPGTRLLVL.

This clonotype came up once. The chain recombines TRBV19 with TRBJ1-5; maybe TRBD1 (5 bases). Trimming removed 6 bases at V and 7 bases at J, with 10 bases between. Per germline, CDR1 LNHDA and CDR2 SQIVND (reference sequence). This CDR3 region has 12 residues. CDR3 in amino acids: CASRDGGQPQHF. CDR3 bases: TGTGCCAGTAGGGACGGGGGACAGCCCCAGCATTTT.